This T cell receptor beta chain was obtained from a study of T cells in narcolepsy (dated by TCRdb to the late 2010s). Context from the whole study: Patients with narcolepsy type 1 or type 2 (NT1, NT2) were enrolled in the study together with healthy control donors. To look for autoreactive T cells in narcolepsy patients that target self-antigens of hypocretin neurons (hypocretin, TRIB2), the study used TCR Vbeta sequencing to follow clonotypes in blood and CSF. The paper's findings and limits, for the study overall: No sequences matching autoreactive T cell clones were contained in some blood memory CD4+ repertoires from patients and controls. Plots that compared CSF and blood CD4+ T cell clonotypes from the same patient highlighted HCRT-specific and TRIB2-specific autoreactive clonotypes. Numbers of sequenced blood memory CD4+ clonotypes were comparable, with averages of some 40,000 in patients and approximately 30,000 in controls. Autoreactive clonotypes were reported to be detected serially in the blood of the same patients and of different patients, but not in the blood of healthy controls.

For TCR Vbeta sequencing, memory CD4+ T cells were sorted ex vivo from the peripheral blood of narcolepsy patients and healthy controls. Library prep was done by the immunoSEQ multiplex PCR assay. The clones in this table, taken by TCRdb from immuneACCESS, are in-frame only. Not every clone is retained; where verified, under half of the shortfall comes from an unresolved V gene, and the cause of the rest is unknown. The sample yields tens of thousands of clones; more than 70% were counted once. The top ten hold roughly 1.2% of the sample. Comment on this clone: Its antigen is not yet known. One base away there is no much larger clone; base qualities are not given.

This sequence was found in a human donor with narcolepsy. Specimen: CD45RA- memory CD4+ T cells from PBMCs. Read against the paper, the sample's cell subset or site label means: memory T cells sorted ex vivo from peripheral blood.

The nucleotides read TGTGCCTGGAGACTAGCGGGGGGCACCGGGGAGCTGTTTTTT. This codes for CAWRLAGGTGELFF. Rearrangement joined TRBV30 to TRBJ2-2, and 12 junctional nucleotides match TRBD2. Including cysteine and phenylalanine, the CDR3 has 14 amino acids. The sequence is cut down to CDR3 DNA, 42 bases in frame from base 1. According to the germline V gene (reference sequence), CDR1 reads GTSNPN and CDR2 reads SVGIG. The germline V end is reduced by 3 bases and the J end by 4 bases; junction bases left unmatched: 0.